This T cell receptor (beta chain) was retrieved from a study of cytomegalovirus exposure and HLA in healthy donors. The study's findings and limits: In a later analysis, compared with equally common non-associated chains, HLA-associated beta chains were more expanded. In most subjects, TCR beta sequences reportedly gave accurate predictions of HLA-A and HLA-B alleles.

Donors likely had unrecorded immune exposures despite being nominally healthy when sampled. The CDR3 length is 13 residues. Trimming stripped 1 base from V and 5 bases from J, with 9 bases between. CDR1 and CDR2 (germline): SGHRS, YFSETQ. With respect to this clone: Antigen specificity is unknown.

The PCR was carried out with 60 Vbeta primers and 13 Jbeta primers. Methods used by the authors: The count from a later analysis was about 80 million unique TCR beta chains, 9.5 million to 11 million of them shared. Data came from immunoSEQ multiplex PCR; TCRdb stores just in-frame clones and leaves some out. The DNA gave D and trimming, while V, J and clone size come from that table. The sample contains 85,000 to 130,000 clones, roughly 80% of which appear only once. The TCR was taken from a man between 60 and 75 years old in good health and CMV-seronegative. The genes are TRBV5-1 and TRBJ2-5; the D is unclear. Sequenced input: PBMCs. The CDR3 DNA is TGCGCCAGCAGCTTGACGCCTGAGGAGACCCAGTACTTC. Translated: CASSLTPEETQYF.